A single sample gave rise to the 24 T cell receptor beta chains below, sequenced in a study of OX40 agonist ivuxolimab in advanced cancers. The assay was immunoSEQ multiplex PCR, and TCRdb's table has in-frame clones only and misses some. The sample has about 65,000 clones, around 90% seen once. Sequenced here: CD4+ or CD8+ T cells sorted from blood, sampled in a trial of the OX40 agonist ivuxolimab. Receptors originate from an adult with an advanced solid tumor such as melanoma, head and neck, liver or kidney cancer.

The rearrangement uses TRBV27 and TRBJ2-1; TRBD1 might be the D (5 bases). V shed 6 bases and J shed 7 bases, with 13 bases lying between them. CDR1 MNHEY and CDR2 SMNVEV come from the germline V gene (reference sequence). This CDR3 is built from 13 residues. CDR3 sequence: CASRRQPGNEQFF. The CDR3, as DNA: TGTGCCAGCAGGAGACAGCCTGGAAATGAGCAGTTCTTC.

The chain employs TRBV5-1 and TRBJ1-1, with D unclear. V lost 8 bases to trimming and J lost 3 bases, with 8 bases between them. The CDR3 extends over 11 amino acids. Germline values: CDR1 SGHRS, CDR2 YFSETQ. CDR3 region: CASKRDTEAFF. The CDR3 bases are TGCGCCAGTAAGCGGGACACTGAAGCTTTCTTT.

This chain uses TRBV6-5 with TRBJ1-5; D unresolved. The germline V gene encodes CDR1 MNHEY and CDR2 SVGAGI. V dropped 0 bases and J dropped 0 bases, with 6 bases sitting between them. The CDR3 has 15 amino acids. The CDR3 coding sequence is TGTGCCAGCAGTTACTCCCGCTATAGCAATCAGCCCCAGCATTTT. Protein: CASSYSRYSNQPQHF.

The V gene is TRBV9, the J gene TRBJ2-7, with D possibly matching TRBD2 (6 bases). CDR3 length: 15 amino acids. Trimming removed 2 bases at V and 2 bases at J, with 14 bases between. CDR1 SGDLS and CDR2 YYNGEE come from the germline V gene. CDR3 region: CASSVTGGPTYEQYF. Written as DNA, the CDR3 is TGTGCCAGCAGCGTGACCGGAGGGCCTACCTACGAGCAGTACTTC.

The CDR3 spells CASQLQAGAPGNTIYF. The CDR3 nucleotides read TGTGCCAGCCAACTCCAGGCGGGAGCTCCAGGAAACACCATATATTTT. The chain couples TRBV19 to TRBJ1-3; D is ambiguous. V lost 9 bases and J lost 4, with 22 bases in between. The CDR3 consists of 16 residues. CDR1 LNHDA and CDR2 SQIVND come from the germline V gene (reference sequence).

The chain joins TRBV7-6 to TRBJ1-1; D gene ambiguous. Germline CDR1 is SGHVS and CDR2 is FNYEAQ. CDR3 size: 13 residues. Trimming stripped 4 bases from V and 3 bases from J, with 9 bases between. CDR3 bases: TGTGCCAGCAGCTCCACTAGCTACACTGAAGCTTTCTTT. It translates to CASSSTSYTEAFF.

The CDR3 here is CASSPGTSWETQYF. Here the CDR3 DNA reads TGCGCCAGCAGCCCTGGCACTTCCTGGGAGACCCAGTACTTC. This sequence joins TRBV5-1 and TRBJ2-5; D is ambiguous. Looked up from germline, CDR1 is SGHRS and CDR2 is YFSETQ. V was pared by 4 bases and J by 5 bases, with 15 bases between. The CDR3 is 14 amino acids. The full variable domain, rest sourced from reference TRBV5-1 and TRBJ2-5, is KAGVTQTPRYLIKTRGQQVTLSCSPISGHRSVSWYQQTPGQGLQFLFEYFSETQRNKGNFPGRFSGRQFSNSRSEMNVSTLELGDSALYLCASSPGTSWETQYFGPGTRLLVL.

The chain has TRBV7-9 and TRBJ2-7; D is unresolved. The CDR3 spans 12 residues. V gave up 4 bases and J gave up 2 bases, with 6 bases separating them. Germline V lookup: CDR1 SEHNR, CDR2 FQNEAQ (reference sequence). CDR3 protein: CASSSEAYEQYF. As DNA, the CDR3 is TGTGCCAGCAGCTCAGAGGCCTACGAGCAGTACTTC.

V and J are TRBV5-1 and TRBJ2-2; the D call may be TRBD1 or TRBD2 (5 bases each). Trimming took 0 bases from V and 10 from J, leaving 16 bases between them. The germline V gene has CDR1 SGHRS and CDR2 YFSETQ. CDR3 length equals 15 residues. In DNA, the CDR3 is TGCGCCAGCAGCTTGGCTGGTACAGGACTGGAGGAGCTGTTTTTT. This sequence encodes CASSLAGTGLEELFF.

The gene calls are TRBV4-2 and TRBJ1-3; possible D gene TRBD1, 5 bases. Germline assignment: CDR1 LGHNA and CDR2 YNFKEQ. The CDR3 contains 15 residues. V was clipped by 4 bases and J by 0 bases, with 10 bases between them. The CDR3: CASSRDSNSGNTIYF. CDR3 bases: TGTGCCAGCAGCCGAGACAGTAACTCTGGAAACACCATATATTTT.

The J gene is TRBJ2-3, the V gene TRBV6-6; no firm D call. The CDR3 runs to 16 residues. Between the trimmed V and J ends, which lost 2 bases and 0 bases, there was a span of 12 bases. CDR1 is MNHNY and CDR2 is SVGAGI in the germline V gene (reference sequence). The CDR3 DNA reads TGTGCCAGCAGTTACGATCGGGCATTGAGCACAGATACGCAGTATTTT. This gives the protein CASSYDRALSTDTQYF.

Written as DNA, the CDR3 is TGTGCCAGCAGCTACAGACAGGGGCCCTACGAGCAGTACTTC. Amino acid sequence: CASSYRQGPYEQYF. The V call is TRBV6-6, the J call TRBJ2-7; TRBD1 matches 8 bases. Germline CDR1 MNHNY, CDR2 SVGAGI (reference sequence). This CDR3 region has 14 residues. V was pared by 6 bases and J by 2 bases, with 6 bases of the junction left unmatched.

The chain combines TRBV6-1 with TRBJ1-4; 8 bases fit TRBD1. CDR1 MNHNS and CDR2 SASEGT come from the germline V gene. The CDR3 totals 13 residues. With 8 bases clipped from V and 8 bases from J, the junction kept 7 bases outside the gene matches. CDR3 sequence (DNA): TGTGCCAGCCAGGGACAGGACGCAGAAAAACTGTTTTTT. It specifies CASQGQDAEKLFF.

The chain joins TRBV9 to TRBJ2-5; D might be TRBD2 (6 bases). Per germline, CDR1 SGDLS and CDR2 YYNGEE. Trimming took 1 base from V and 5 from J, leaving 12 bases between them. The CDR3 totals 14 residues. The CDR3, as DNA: TGTGCCAGCAGCGTACGCGGGGCGGATGAGACCCAGTACTTC. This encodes CASSVRGADETQYF.

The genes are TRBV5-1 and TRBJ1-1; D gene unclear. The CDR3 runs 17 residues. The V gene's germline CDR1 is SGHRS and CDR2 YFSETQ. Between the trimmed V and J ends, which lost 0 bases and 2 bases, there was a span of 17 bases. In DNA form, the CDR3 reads TGCGCCAGCAGCTTGGCGGGCAGTGGCAACCCTAACACTGAAGCTTTCTTT. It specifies CASSLAGSGNPNTEAFF.

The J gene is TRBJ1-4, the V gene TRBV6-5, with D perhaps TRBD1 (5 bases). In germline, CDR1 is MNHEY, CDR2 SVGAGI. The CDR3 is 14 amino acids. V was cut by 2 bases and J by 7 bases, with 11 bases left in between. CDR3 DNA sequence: TGTGCCAGCAGTTACGGGGGTTTAAGTGAAAAACTGTTTTTT. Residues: CASSYGGLSEKLFF.

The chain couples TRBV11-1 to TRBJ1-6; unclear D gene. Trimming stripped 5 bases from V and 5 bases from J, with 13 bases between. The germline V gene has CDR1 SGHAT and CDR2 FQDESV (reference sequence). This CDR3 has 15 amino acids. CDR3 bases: TGTGCCAGCAGCGCTACGGGAGTTGATAATTCACCCCTCCACTTT. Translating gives CASSATGVDNSPLHF. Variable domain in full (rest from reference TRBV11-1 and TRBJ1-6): EAEVAQSPRYKITEKSQAVAFWCDPISGHATLYWYRQILGQGPELLVQFQDESVVDDSQLPKDRFSAERLKGVDSTLKIQPAELGDSAMYLCASSATGVDNSPLHFGNGTRLTVT.

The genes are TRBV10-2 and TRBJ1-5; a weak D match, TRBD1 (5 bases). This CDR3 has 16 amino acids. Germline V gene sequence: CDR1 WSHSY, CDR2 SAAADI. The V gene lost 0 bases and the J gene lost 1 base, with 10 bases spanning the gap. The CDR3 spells CASSESGGGSNQPQHF. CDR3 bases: TGCGCCAGCAGTGAGTCTGGGGGTGGAAGCAATCAGCCCCAGCATTTT.

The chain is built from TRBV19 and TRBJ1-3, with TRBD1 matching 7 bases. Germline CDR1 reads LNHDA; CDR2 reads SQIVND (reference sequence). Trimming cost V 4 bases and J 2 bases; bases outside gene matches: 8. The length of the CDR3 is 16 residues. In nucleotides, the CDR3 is TGTGCCAGTAGTAAGCCAGCAGGGGGAACTGGAAACACCATATATTTT. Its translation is CASSKPAGGTGNTIYF.

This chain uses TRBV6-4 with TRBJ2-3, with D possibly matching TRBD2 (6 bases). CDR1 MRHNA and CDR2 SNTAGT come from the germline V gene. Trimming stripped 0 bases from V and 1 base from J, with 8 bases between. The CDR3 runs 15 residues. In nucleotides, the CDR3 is TGTGCCAGCAGTGACTCGAGGGAGGGCACAGATACGCAGTATTTT. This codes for CASSDSREGTDTQYF.

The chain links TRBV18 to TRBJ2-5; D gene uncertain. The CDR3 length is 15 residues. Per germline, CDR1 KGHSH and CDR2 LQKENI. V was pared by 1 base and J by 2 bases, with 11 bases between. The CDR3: CASSPQGQRQETQYF. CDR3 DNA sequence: TGTGCCAGCTCACCACAAGGCCAGAGACAAGAGACCCAGTACTTC.

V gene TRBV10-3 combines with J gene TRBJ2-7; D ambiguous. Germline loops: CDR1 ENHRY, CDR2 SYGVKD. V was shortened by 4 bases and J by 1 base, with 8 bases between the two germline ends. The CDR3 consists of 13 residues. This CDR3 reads CAISAAKSYEQYF. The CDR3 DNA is TGTGCCATCAGTGCAGCGAAATCCTACGAGCAGTACTTC.

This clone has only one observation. The CDR3 here is CASSPFPGQESPLHF. The DNA for the CDR3 is TGTGCCAGCTCACCATTCCCGGGACAAGAATCACCCCTCCACTTT. The chain joins TRBV18 to TRBJ1-6, with D possibly being TRBD1 (6 bases). This CDR3 has 15 amino acids. V was cut by 2 bases and J by 10 bases, with 15 bases left in between. CDR1 and CDR2 from the germline V gene are KGHSH and LQKENI.

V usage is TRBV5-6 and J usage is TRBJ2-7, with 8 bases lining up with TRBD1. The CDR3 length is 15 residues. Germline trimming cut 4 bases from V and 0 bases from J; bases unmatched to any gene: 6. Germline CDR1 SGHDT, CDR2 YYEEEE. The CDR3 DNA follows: TGTGCCAGCAGCCACCAGGGGGCCCTCTCCTACGAGCAGTACTTC. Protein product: CASSHQGALSYEQYF.